Presented here are 6 T cell receptor beta chains from one specimen sequenced in a study of blood T cell repertoires in COVID-19. This table comes from immunoSEQ multiplex PCR, and its TCRdb copy is limited to in-frame clones, with some not included. The repertoire holds around 130,000 clones, with around 88% as singletons. The sequenced sample consisted of PBMCs or T cells enriched from blood (not recorded which). The receptors originated from a woman aged 45-59 years who had recovered from COVID-19.

The V gene is TRBV3-1 (or the pseudogene TRBV3-2), the J gene TRBJ2-7; 8 positions agree with TRBD1. The V and J ends lost 4 bases and 6 bases, in that order; junction bases with no gene match: 8. Germline CDR1 LGHDT, CDR2 YNNKEL (reference sequence). The CDR3 extends over 14 amino acids. DNA for the CDR3: TGTGCCAGCAGCCTTGGGACAGGCGGCGGCGAGCAGTACTTC. It codes for CASSLGTGGGEQYF.

The chain recombines TRBV28 with TRBJ1-2, with D possibly matching TRBD1 (6 bases). The CDR3 is made up of 14 amino acids. Trimming took off 4 bases at V and 4 bases at J, with 13 bases between the two ends. From germline, CDR1 is MDHEN and CDR2 SYDVKM. Written as DNA, the CDR3 is TGTGCCAGCAGTTCCGGACAGATCTTCTATGGCTACACCTTC. Amino acids: CASSSGQIFYGYTF.

The chain is built from TRBV5-1 and TRBJ1-2; D is undetermined. V lost 0 bases and J lost 14, with 14 bases in between. Germline loops: CDR1 SGHRS, CDR2 YFSETQ. The CDR3 covers 12 residues. The CDR3 loop is CASSLDSGGRTF. Written as DNA, the CDR3 is TGCGCCAGCAGCTTGGATTCCGGAGGGAGGACCTTC.

The chain is built from TRBV27 and TRBJ1-5, with D maybe TRBD1 (6 bases). The germline V and J ends were trimmed by 5 bases and 9 bases, with 17 bases remaining between them. Germline CDR1 MNHEY, CDR2 SMNVEV (reference sequence). The CDR3 spans 14 residues. CDR3: CASSTDSLGRPQHF. The CDR3 region has the DNA TGTGCCAGCAGTACGGACAGCTTGGGGAGGCCCCAGCATTTT.

This chain connects TRBV23-1 to TRBJ2-7; 8 nucleotides line up with TRBD1. TRBV23-1 is an open reading frame whose function is uncertain. V lost 7 bases, J lost 5 bases, and 10 bases stayed unmatched. CDR3 length equals 14 residues. CDR3 bases: TGCGCCAGCATTCGGCGGACAGGGACGAACGAGCAGTACTTC. It codes for CASIRRTGTNEQYF.

This clone was seen once. This chain links TRBV7-2 with TRBJ2-1, with D maybe TRBD1 (5 bases). The ends were cut back, 3 bases at V and 5 bases at J, with 17 bases in the middle. The CDR3 totals 16 residues. Germline CDR1 SGHTA, CDR2 FQGNSA. The CDR3 nucleotides are TGTGCCAGCAGCTTTTCTAATAGGGGTCTACACAATGAGCAGTTCTTC. This gives the protein CASSFSNRGLHNEQFF. Full variable domain (missing parts from reference TRBV7-2 and TRBJ2-1): GAGVSQSPSNKVTEKGKDVELRCDPISGHTALYWYRQSLGQGLEFLIYFQGNSAPDKSGLPSDRFSAERTGGSVSTLTIQRTQQEDSAVYLCASSFSNRGLHNEQFFGPGTRLTVL.